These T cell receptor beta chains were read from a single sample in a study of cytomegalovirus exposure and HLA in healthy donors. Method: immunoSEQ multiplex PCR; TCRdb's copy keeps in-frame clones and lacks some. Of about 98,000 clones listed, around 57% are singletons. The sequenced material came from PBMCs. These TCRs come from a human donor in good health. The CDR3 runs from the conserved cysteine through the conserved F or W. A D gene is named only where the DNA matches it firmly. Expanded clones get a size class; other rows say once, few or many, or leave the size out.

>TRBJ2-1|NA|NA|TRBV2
TGTGCCAGCAGTGAACAGGGTTTATACAATGAGCAGTTCTTC
CASSEQGLYNEQFF
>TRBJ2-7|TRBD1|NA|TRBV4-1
TGCGCCAGCAGCCAAGGTGGGGGGACAGGGTTCTACGAGCAGTACTTC
CASSQGGGTGFYEQYF
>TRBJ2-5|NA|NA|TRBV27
TGTGCCAGCAGTGCCGTGGTGAGTTCGGAGACCCAGTACTTC
CASSAVVSSETQYF
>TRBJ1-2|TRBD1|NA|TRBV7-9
TGTGCCAGCAGCTTATTGGGGGGACAGGGGGTGGTCTATGGCTACACCTTC
CASSLLGGQGVVYGYTF
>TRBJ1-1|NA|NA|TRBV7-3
TGTGCCAGCAGCCAAGGAGTAAACACTGAAGCTTTCTTT
CASSQGVNTEAFF
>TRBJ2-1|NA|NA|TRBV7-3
TGTGCCAGCAGCTTACGCCCCTTAGTGGGAGGTGCCTCCTACAATGAGCAGTTCTTC
CASSLRPLVGGASYNEQFF
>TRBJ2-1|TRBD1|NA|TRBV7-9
TGTGCCAGCAGCATGGGACAGGGATTTTGGGACAATGAGCAGTTCTTC
CASSMGQGFWDNEQFF
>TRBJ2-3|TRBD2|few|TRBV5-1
TGCGCCAGCAGCACGGGACTAGTGCCAGATACGCAGTATTTT
CASSTGLVPDTQYF
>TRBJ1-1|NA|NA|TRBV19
TGTGCCAGTAGTATAGGGCAGGGGGAAGCTTTCTTT
CASSIGQGEAFF
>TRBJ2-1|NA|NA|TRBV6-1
TGTGCCAGCAGTGGACCGACTAGACCTCCGGGCAATGAGCAGTTCTTC
CASSGPTRPPGNEQFF
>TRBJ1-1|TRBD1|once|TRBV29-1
TGCAGCGCCGGAAAGACAGGGTCTAACACTGAAGCTTTCTTT
CSAGKTGSNTEAFF
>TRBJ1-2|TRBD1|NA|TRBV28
TGTGCCAGCAGTTCCTTGACAGGGGGCGGATTTGGCTACACCTTC
CASSSLTGGGFGYTF
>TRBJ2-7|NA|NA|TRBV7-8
TGTGCCAGCAGTCAAGAACCCGGTGCAGGGTATTTCCACGAGCAGTACTTC
CASSQEPGAGYFHEQYF
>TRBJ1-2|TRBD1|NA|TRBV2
TGTGCCAGCAGGAACAGGACCGGCAGGGGGTATGGCTACACCTTC
CASRNRTGRGYGYTF
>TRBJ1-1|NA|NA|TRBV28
TGTGCCAGCAGTGGCCGGGTTTCAGCGTTCCGGGACACTGAAGCTTTCTTT
CASSGRVSAFRDTEAFF
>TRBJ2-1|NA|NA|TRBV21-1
TGTGCCAGCAGCAAAATGACTAGCGGGGATGAGCAGTTCTTC
CASSKMTSGDEQFF